The present T cell receptor (beta chain) was sequenced within a study of blood T cell repertoires in COVID-19 (TCRdb year 2020). Some background on the complete study: The collaborator samples originated in the United States, Italy and Spain and spanned the acute and convalescent phases of COVID-19. The prospective study material was composed of cDNA or gDNA derived from T cells, B-cell-depleted T cells, or PBMCs. The dataset comprised deeply sampled blood TCRbeta repertoires from subjects exposed to, actively infected with, or recovered from COVID-19. The repertoires were released in a freely available public database intended as a resource for research on the immune response to SARS-CoV-2. Samples were obtained from the ongoing ImmuneRACE study (first 160 participants) and from 1,254 subjects provided by 6 global collaborators. The sample metadata nearly always contained a de-identified subject ID, COVID-19 status, age in years and sex. HLA class I and class II types, where available, came from metadata supplied by the sample provider rather than from assay-based typing. Overall study outcomes, separate from this receptor: Clinical and demographic metadata were provided uncurated, with the amount varying by source and participant.

Whole blood was collected in K2EDTA tubes by collaborating institutions according to the institutions' own protocols. For TCRbeta analysis, collaborator samples were shipped as frozen whole blood, as isolated PBMCs, or as DNA extracted from either sample type. The immunoSEQ Assay, a bias-controlled multiplex PCR, was used to amplify TCRbeta CDR3 regions from genomic DNA. As for the original processing: Within the assay, amplification of reference gene primers was used to estimate how many nucleated cells each sample contained. Sequence reads were collapsed and filtered to measure the absolute abundance of every unique TCRbeta CDR3 rearrangement. For each sample, productive Simpson clonality was calculated by taking the square root of Simpson's diversity index across productive rearrangements. Sourced from immuneACCESS, this table was stored by TCRdb with only in-frame sequences that have V and J called. A share of the clones is absent; for the studies checked, an unresolved V gene accounts for under half, and the remainder has no known explanation. That table supplies the V and J calls and clone size; D and trimming were determined from the DNA. The sample includes 40,000 or so clones, with roughly 85% observed a single time. The biggest ten clones account for approximately 8.9% of the sample.

Note on this clone: The antigen it binds to is not known. No quality values exist for individual bases; no much larger clone is one base distant.

This sequence was found in a human donor in a cohort sampled during active COVID-19. Sequenced: peripheral blood.

The nucleotide sequence reads as follows: TGTGCCAGCAGATCAAGACCGGGACTAGATTTCTCTGGGGCCAACGTCCTGACTTTC. It translates as CASRSRPGLDFSGANVLTF. In this chain, TRBV7-2 is recombined with TRBJ2-6, with TRBD2 matching 8 junction bases. Looking up the germline V gene yields CDR1 SGHTA and CDR2 FQGNSA. Trimmed from V: 6 bases; trimmed from J: 0 bases; junction bases lacking a gene match: 13. Taken from cysteine to phenylalanine, the CDR3 has 19 residues. Kept here is only the CDR3 DNA, which spans 57 bases and is read in frame from base 1.